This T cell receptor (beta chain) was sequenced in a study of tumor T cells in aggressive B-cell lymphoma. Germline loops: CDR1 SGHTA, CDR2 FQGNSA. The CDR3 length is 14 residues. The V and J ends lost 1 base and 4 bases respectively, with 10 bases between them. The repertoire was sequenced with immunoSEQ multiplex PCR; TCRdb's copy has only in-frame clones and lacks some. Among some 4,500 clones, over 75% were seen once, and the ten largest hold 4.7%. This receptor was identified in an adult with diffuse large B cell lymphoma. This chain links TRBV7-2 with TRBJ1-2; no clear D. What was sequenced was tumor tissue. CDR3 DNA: TGTGCCAGCAGCTTAGACGGTTATGGCTATGGCTACACCTTC. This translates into CASSLDGYGYGYTF. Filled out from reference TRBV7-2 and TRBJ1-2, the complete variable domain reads GAGVSQSPSNKVTEKGKDVELRCDPISGHTALYWYRQSLGQGLEFLIYFQGNSAPDKSGLPSDRFSAERTGGSVSTLTIQRTQQEDSAVYLCASSLDGYGYGYTFGSGTRLTVV.